This T cell receptor beta chain emerged from a study of blood T cell repertoires in COVID-19. Study in general: The origin of the acute and convalescent COVID-19 samples was the United States, Italy and Spain. Nucleic acid was either cDNA or gDNA, and it came from T cells, B-cell-depleted T cells, or PBMCs.

Per the original methods: Amplification with reference gene primers provided the estimates of nucleated cell counts. Assay: immunoSEQ multiplex PCR; the TCRdb copy retains only in-frame clones and omits some. That table gives V, J and clone size, and the DNA gave D and trimming. The sample holds fewer than 50,000 clones; around 90% are singletons and the top ten take around 3.6%. This clone has only one observation. Looked up from germline, CDR1 is MGHDK and CDR2 is SYGVNS. The V gene end was trimmed by 2 bases and the J gene end by 6 bases; junction bases not matched to a gene: 6. CDR3 length: 16 residues.

Sequenced: peripheral blood. The chain combines TRBV25-1 with TRBJ2-1, with 11 bases matching TRBD2. This receptor was identified in a human donor in a cohort sampled during active COVID-19. In nucleotides, the CDR3 is TGTGCCAGCAGTGAAACCGTAGCGGGAGGGTTCAATGAGCAGTTCTTC. Its protein is CASSETVAGGFNEQFF.